This TCR beta chain was observed in a study of response to subunit inactivated influenza vaccine. Study-wide points: It was the authors' suggestion that each seasonal influenza vaccination recruits few new T cells.

Points on this clonotype: Its target is not known.

TCRdb used MiXCR to reprocess the RT-PCR reads, holding one entry per CDR3 protein. The sample records under 750,000 distinct CDR3 sequences, 10% to 15% being singletons. The specimen was PBMCs from blood, collected on the day of vaccination. The source of this sequence is a man over 45 who received an inactivated influenza vaccine.

CDR3 nucleotides: TGTGCCAGCAGCTTGGATCGGACAGGGTTCACAGATACGCAGTATTTT. Translating it yields CASSLDRTGFTDTQYF. V is TRBV5-8 and J is TRBJ2-3, with 8 nucleotides matching TRBD1. The CDR3 is 16 amino acids. Germline values: CDR1 SGHTS, CDR2 YDEGEE. Trimming at V came to 0 bases and at J to 2 bases, leaving 5 bases not matched to a gene. Supplemented by reference TRBV5-8 and TRBJ2-3, the full variable domain reads EAGVTQSPTHLIKTRGQQATLRCSPISGHTSVYWYQQALGLGLQFLLWYDEGEERNRGNFPPRFSGRQFPNYSSELNVNALELEDSALYLCASSLDRTGFTDTQYFGPGTRLTVL.